The entry below describes one T cell receptor beta chain. This specimen belongs to a study of T cell responses to AZD1222 COVID-19 vaccine. Assay used: immunoSEQ multiplex PCR; TCRdb lists only in-frame clones, some missing. The profile shows about 88,000 clones, 92% of them singletons. Germline V CDR1 and CDR2: SGHAT, FQDESV (reference sequence). The CDR3 has 13 amino acids. Trimming removed 5 bases from V and 7 bases from J; junction bases left unmatched: 4. The receptor's source is an adult in good health. The rearrangement joins TRBV11-1 to TRBJ1-4; 7 bases are shared with TRBD1. Sequencing used peripheral blood, obtained on day 0 of AZD1222 vaccination. Written as DNA, the CDR3 is TGTGCCAGCAGCAGGGGGCTGAGTGAAAAACTGTTTTTT. Residues: CASSRGLSEKLFF.